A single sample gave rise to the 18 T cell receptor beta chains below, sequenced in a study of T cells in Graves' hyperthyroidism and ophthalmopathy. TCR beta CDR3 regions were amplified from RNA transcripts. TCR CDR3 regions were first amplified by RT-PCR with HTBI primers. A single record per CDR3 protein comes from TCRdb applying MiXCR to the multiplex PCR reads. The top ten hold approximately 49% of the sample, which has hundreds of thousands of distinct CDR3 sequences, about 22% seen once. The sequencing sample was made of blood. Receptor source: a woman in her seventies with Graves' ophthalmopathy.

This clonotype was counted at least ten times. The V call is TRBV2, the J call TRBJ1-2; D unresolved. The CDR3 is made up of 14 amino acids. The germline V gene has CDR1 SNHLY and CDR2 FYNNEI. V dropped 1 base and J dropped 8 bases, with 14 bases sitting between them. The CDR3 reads CASSEVQAFSGYTF. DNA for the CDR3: TGTGCCAGCAGTGAAGTGCAGGCCTTTTCCGGCTACACCTTC.

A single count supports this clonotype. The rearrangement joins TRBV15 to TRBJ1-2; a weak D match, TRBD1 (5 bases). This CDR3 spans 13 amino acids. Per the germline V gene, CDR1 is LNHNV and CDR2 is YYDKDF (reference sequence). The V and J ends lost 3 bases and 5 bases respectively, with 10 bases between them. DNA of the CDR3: TGTGCCACCAGCAGGGGTGGACAATATGGCTACACCTTC. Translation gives CATSRGGQYGYTF.

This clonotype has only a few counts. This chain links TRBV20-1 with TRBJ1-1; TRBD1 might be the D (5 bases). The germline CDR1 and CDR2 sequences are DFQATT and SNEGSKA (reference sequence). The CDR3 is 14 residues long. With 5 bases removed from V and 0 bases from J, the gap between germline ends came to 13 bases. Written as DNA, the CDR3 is TGCAGTGCTGGAAGACAGTCCATGAACACTGAAGCTTTCTTT. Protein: CSAGRQSMNTEAFF.

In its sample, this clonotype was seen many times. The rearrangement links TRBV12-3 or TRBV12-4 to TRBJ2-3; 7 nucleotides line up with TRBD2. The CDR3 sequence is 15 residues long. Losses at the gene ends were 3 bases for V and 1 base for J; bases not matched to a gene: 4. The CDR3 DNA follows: TGTGCCAGCAGTTTGGGGGGGACTGGCACAGATACGCAGTATTTT. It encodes CASSLGGTGTDTQYF.

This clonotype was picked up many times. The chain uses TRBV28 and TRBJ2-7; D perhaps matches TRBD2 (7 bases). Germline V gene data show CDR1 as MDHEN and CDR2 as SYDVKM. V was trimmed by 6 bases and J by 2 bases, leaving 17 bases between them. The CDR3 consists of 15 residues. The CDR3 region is CASSTPRGGAYEQYF. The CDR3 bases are TGTGCCAGCAGCACCCCCCGAGGGGGGGCCTACGAGCAGTACTTC.

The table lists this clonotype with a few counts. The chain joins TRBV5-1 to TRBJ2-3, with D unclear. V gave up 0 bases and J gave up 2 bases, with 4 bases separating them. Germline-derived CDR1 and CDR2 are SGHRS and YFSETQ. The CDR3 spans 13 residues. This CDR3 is CASSLAVTDTQYF. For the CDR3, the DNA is TGCGCCAGCAGCTTGGCCGTCACAGATACGCAGTATTTT.

The CDR3 protein is CASSIAKNIQYF. The CDR3, as DNA: TGTGCCAGCAGCATAGCCAAAAACATTCAGTACTTC. The rearrangement links TRBV12-3 or TRBV12-4 to TRBJ2-4; D ambiguous. Trimming pared 6 bases from V and 0 bases from J, leaving 3 bases between. The CDR3 spans 12 residues.

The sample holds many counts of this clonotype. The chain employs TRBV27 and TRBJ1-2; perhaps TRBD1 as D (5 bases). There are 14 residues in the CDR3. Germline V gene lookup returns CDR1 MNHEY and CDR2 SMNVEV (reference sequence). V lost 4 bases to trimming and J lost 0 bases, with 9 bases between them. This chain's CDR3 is CASSSGRTNYGYTF. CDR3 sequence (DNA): TGTGCCAGCAGTTCGGGACGGACTAACTATGGCTACACCTTC.

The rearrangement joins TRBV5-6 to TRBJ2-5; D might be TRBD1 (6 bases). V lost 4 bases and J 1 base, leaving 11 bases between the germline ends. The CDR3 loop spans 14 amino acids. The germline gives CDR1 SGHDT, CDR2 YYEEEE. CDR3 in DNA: TGTGCCAGCAGCACAGACAGGTTCCAAGAGACCCAGTACTTC. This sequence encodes CASSTDRFQETQYF.

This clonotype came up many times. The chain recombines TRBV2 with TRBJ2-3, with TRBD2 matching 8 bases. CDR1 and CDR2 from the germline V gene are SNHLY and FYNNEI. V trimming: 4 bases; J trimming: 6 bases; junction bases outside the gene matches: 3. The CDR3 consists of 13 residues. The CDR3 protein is CASSVAGKDTQYF. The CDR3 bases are TGTGCCAGCAGTGTAGCGGGAAAGGATACGCAGTATTTT.

The CDR3 sequence: CASSSGPGNTIYF. CDR3 nucleotides: TGTGCCAGCAGCTCGGGACCTGGAAACACCATATATTTT. The chain employs TRBV7-8 and TRBJ1-3; D may be TRBD1 (5 bases). Germline V CDR1 and CDR2: SGHVS, FQNEAQ. The V gene lost 4 bases and the J gene lost 2 bases, with 6 bases spanning the gap. CDR3 size: 13 residues.

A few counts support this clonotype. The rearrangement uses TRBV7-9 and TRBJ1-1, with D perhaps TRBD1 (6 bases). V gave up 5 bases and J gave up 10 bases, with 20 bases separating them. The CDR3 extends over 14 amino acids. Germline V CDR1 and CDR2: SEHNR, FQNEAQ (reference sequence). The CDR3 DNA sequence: TGTGCCAGCAGCCAATTGACAGGCCCACAGGGAGCTTTCTTT. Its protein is CASSQLTGPQGAFF.

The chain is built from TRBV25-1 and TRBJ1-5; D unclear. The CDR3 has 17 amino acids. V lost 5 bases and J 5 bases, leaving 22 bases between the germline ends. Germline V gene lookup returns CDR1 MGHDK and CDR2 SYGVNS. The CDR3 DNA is TGTGCCAGCAGTTCACGAAAAGTAACCCAGGTATATCAGCCCCAGCATTTT. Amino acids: CASSSRKVTQVYQPQHF.

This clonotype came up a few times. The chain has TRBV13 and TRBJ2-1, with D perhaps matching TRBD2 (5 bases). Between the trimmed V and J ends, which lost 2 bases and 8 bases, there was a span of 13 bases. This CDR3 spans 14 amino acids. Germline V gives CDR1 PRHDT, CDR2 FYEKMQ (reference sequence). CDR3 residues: CASSLTGNGDEQFF. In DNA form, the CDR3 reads TGTGCCAGCAGCTTAACCGGGAACGGGGATGAGCAGTTCTTC.

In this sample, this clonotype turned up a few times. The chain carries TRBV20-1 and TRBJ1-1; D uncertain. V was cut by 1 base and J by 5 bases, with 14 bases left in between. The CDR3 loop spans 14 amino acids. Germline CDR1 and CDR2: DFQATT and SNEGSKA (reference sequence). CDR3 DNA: TGCAGTGCTAGAGCTACAGAAGGGAGGACTGAAGCTTTCTTT. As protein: CSARATEGRTEAFF.

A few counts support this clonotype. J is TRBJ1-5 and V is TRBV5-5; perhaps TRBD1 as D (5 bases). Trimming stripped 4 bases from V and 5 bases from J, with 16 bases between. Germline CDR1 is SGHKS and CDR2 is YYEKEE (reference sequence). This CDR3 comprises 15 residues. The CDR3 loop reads CASSNGGTFDQPQHF. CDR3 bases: TGTGCCAGCAGCAATGGGGGTACCTTCGATCAGCCCCAGCATTTT.

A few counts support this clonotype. Here the CDR3 reads CASSEEPSGYNEQFF. In nucleotides, the CDR3 is TGTGCCAGCAGTGAAGAGCCTAGCGGCTACAATGAGCAGTTCTTC. The V and J genes are TRBV2 and TRBJ2-1, with 7 positions matching TRBD2. J was trimmed by 3 bases and V by 1 base; bases with no gene match: 3. Germline V gene data show CDR1 as SNHLY and CDR2 as FYNNEI. The CDR3 is 15 amino acids.

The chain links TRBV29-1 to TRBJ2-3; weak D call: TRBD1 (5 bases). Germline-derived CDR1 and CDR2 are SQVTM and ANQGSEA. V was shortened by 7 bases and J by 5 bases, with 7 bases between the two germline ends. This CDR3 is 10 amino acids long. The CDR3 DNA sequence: TGCAGCGGGGGCGAAGATACGCAGTATTTT. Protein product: CSGGEDTQYF.